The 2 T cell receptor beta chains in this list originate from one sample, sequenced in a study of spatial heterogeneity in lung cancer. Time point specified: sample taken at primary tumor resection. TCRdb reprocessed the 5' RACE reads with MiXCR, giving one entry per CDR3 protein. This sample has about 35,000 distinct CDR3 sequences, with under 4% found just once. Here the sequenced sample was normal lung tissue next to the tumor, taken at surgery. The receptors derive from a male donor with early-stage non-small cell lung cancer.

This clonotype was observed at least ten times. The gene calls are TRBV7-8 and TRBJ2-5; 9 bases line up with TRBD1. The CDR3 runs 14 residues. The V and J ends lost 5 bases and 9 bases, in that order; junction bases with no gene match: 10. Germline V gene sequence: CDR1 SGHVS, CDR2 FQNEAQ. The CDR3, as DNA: TGTGCCAGCAGCCTCAGGACAGGGGCGGACGCCCAGTACTTC. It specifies CASSLRTGADAQYF. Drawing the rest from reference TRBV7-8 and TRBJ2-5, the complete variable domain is GAGVSQSPRYKVAKRGQDVALRCDPISGHVSLFWYQQALGQGPEFLTYFQNEAQLDKSGLPSDRFFAERPEGSVSTLKIQRTQQEDSAVYLCASSLRTGADAQYFGPGTRLLVL.

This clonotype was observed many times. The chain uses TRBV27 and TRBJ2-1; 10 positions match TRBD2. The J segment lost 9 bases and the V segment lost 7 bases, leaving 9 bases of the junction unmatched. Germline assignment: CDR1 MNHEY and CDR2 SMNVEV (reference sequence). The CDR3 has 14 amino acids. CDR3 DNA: TGTGCCAGCAAGAGGGCTAGCGGGGGAGGTGAGCAGTTCTTC. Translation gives CASKRASGGGEQFF.